The sequence of this T cell receptor (beta chain) was determined in a study of cytomegalovirus exposure and HLA in healthy donors. Study-wide background: An early release of data contained about 85 million unique TCRs, which came from HLA-typed donors.

Primers: 60 Vbeta forward and 13 Jbeta reverse. Libraries were prepared by immunoSEQ multiplex PCR; TCRdb keeps only in-frame clonotypes and omits some of them. The sample lists 120,000 or so clones, over 65% occurring once. Study-level results: Later analysis revealed greater clonal expansion in HLA-associated TCR beta chains than in equally common others.

As concerns this clone: Its antigen is currently unknown.

Specimen: PBMCs. The clonotype was recovered from a woman in her thirties or forties in good health and CMV-seronegative.

CDR3 in amino acids: CASSPSGSSYEQYF. CDR3 DNA: TGTGCCAGCTCCCCGAGCGGGAGCTCCTACGAGCAGTACTTC. V and J are TRBV18 and TRBJ2-7; 8 bases align to TRBD2. Germline values: CDR1 KGHSH, CDR2 LQKENI. This CDR3 has 14 amino acids. The ends lost 6 bases at V and 0 bases at J; junction bases unmatched: 4.